A selection of T cell receptor beta chains follows, all from one sample in a study of brain T cells in children with intractable seizures. Only in-frame clones appear in the TCRdb table, and some are missing; sequencing was by immunoSEQ multiplex PCR. The sample lists approximately 330,000 clones, 85% to 95% occurring once. Sample: peripheral blood, taken roughly 5 months after surgery. These receptors were obtained from a boy younger than two with tuberous sclerosis and intractable seizures. The CDR3 runs from the conserved cysteine through the conserved F or W. The order of the fields is CDR3 length, V gene, D gene, clone size, J gene, CDR3 protein, CDR3 DNA. D genes are given only for firm matches. Rows give clone size only sometimes, using once, few, many, or a class for an expanded clone.

len: 12; v_gene: TRBV29-1; d_gene: NA; abundance: NA; j_gene: TRBJ1-1; CDR3aa: CSVEGRDTEAFF; CDR3nt: TGCAGCGTTGAAGGTCGGGACACTGAAGCTTTCTTT
len: 14; v_gene: TRBV7-9; d_gene: NA; abundance: NA; j_gene: TRBJ1-4; CDR3aa: CASSPEAGNEKLFF; CDR3nt: TGTGCCAGCAGTCCGGAGGCTGGTAATGAAAAACTGTTTTTT
len: 17; v_gene: TRBV1; d_gene: NA; abundance: NA; j_gene: TRBJ1-2; CDR3aa: CTSSQPPQQGANYGYTF; CDR3nt: TGCACCAGCAGCCAGCCCCCCCAACAGGGGGCTAACTATGGCTACACCTTC
len: 18; v_gene: TRBV29-1; d_gene: TRBD1; abundance: NA; j_gene: TRBJ2-1; CDR3aa: CSVAVIIDRGEAYNEQFF; CDR3nt: TGCAGCGTTGCCGTAATCATTGACAGGGGAGAAGCCTACAATGAGCAGTTCTTC
len: 15; v_gene: TRBV20-1; d_gene: NA; abundance: NA; j_gene: TRBJ1-3; CDR3aa: CSASLGRSSGNTIYF; CDR3nt: TGCAGTGCTAGTCTAGGACGGTCCTCTGGAAACACCATATATTTT
len: 13; v_gene: TRBV9; d_gene: NA; abundance: NA; j_gene: TRBJ2-1; CDR3aa: CASSVAIAREQFF; CDR3nt: TGTGCCAGCAGCGTAGCAATAGCGAGGGAGCAGTTCTTC
len: 15; v_gene: TRBV19; d_gene: NA; abundance: NA; j_gene: TRBJ1-4; CDR3aa: CASSMITRGGEKLFF; CDR3nt: TGTGCCAGTAGTATGATCACCAGGGGTGGTGAAAAACTGTTTTTT
len: 16; v_gene: TRBV19; d_gene: TRBD2; abundance: NA; j_gene: TRBJ2-1; CDR3aa: CASSILLAGGEYEQFF; CDR3nt: TGTGCCAGTAGTATCCTTCTAGCGGGGGGCGAGTATGAGCAGTTCTTC
len: 15; v_gene: TRBV4-1; d_gene: NA; abundance: NA; j_gene: TRBJ1-5; CDR3aa: CASSPAEYSNQPQHF; CDR3nt: TGCGCCAGCAGCCCCGCAGAATATAGCAATCAGCCCCAGCATTTT
len: 17; v_gene: TRBV5-1; d_gene: NA; abundance: NA; j_gene: TRBJ1-3; CDR3aa: CASSYLGGTNSGNTIYF; CDR3nt: TGCGCCAGCAGCTACCTCGGTGGGACAAACTCTGGAAACACCATATATTTT
len: 17; v_gene: TRBV7-9; d_gene: NA; abundance: NA; j_gene: TRBJ2-7; CDR3aa: CASSLKPGRHPPYEQYF; CDR3nt: TGTGCCAGCAGCTTAAAGCCGGGTCGACATCCCCCCTACGAGCAGTACTTC
len: 15; v_gene: TRBV9; d_gene: TRBD1; abundance: NA; j_gene: TRBJ2-5; CDR3aa: CASSVLTGELETQYF; CDR3nt: TGTGCCAGCAGCGTATTGACAGGGGAGTTGGAGACCCAGTACTTC
len: 13; v_gene: TRBV4-2; d_gene: NA; abundance: NA; j_gene: TRBJ2-1; CDR3aa: CASSQSPESEQFF; CDR3nt: TGTGCCAGCAGCCAAAGCCCCGAGAGTGAGCAGTTCTTC
len: 14; v_gene: TRBV6-5; d_gene: TRBD1; abundance: NA; j_gene: TRBJ2-7; CDR3aa: CASRLLAGGYEQYF; CDR3nt: TGTGCCAGCAGACTTCTAGCAGGGGGCTACGAGCAGTACTTC
len: 14; v_gene: TRBV6-5; d_gene: NA; abundance: once; j_gene: TRBJ1-2; CDR3aa: CASSWVGGLGGYTF; CDR3nt: TGTGCCAGCAGTTGGGTGGGGGGGCTTGGCGGCTACACCTTC
len: 12; v_gene: TRBV2; d_gene: NA; abundance: NA; j_gene: TRBJ2-7; CDR3aa: CAIRDISYEQYF; CDR3nt: TGTGCCATCAGGGACATATCCTACGAGCAGTACTTC
len: 11; v_gene: TRBV28; d_gene: NA; abundance: few; j_gene: TRBJ2-2; CDR3aa: CASKTLEELFF; CDR3nt: TGTGCCAGCAAAACTTTGGAGGAGCTGTTTTTT
len: 14; v_gene: TRBV21-1; d_gene: NA; abundance: NA; j_gene: TRBJ2-1; CDR3aa: CARGRTGTYNEQFF; CDR3nt: TGTGCCAGGGGGAGGACAGGGACCTACAATGAGCAGTTCTTC
len: 13; v_gene: TRBV13; d_gene: NA; abundance: NA; j_gene: TRBJ2-7; CDR3aa: CASSLWGAYEQYF; CDR3nt: TGTGCCAGCAGCTTATGGGGGGCCTACGAGCAGTACTTC
len: 15; v_gene: TRBV15; d_gene: TRBD2; abundance: NA; j_gene: TRBJ2-7; CDR3aa: CATSRGTGLATEQYF; CDR3nt: TGTGCCACCAGCAGAGGGACCGGACTAGCGACCGAGCAGTACTTC